This T cell receptor (beta chain) was documented in a study of cytomegalovirus exposure and HLA in healthy donors. Study details: Approximately 180 million T cells yielded more than 90 million unique TCR beta sequences, as an earlier analysis found. Study-level findings and limits: Association of a missense DCLRE1C variant with TCR beta V- and J-gene trimming was reported in a later analysis. According to a later analysis, most TCR beta chains associated with CMV appeared HLA-restricted. The study found most TCR sequences rare, yet found some public TCRs in many donors.

This clone came up a few times. The target antigen is unknown. PCR used 60 Vbeta primers and 13 Jbeta primers. Only in-frame clones appear in the TCRdb table, and some are missing; sequencing was by immunoSEQ multiplex PCR. This sample carries under 200,000 clones, approximately 12% of them seen once, and the ten largest clones take approximately 8.3%. This CDR3 is built from 16 residues. The chain is built from TRBV1 and TRBJ1-1; the table calls TRBD1, which could not be checked here. TRBV1 is a listed pseudogene. Specimen: PBMCs. This receptor was obtained from a man aged 45-65 years in good health and CMV-seropositive. In DNA, the CDR3 is TGCACCAGCAGCCTTGCGACAGGGGAAAGAAACACTGAAGCTTTCTTT. Translation: CTSSLATGERNTEAFF.